What follows are 5 T cell receptor beta chains derived from one specimen sequenced in a study of post-analysis software for immune sequencing data. Whole-study findings and limits: Patients showed TRBV5-6, TRBV5-1 and TRBV20-1 among four to six TRBV segments more frequent than in controls.

No antigen is known for these receptors. Every TCR beta cDNA library bore unique molecular identifiers. TCRdb used MiXCR to reprocess the PCR reads, holding one entry per CDR3 protein. Of 650,000 to 900,000 distinct CDR3 sequences in the sample, 46% were seen once. Material: blood. Every receptor here comes from a girl between 5 and 17 years old with multiple sclerosis.

J is TRBJ2-5 and V is TRBV6-5; D could derive from TRBD1 or TRBD2 (5 bases each). The CDR3 contains 14 residues. Germline loops: CDR1 MNHEY, CDR2 SVGAGI. The V gene lost 2 bases and the J gene lost 4 bases, with 11 bases spanning the gap. CDR3: CASSYEGIPETQYF. CDR3 nucleotides: TGTGCCAGCAGTTACGAGGGGATTCCAGAGACCCAGTACTTC.

This rearrangement joins TRBV20-1 to TRBJ1-4, with a possible D match to TRBD1 (5 bases). Per germline, CDR1 DFQATT and CDR2 SNEGSKA (reference sequence). CDR3 size: 14 residues. The V and J ends lost 6 bases and 3 bases respectively, with 14 bases between them. CDR3 residues: CSAPGDGPNEKLFF. DNA for the CDR3: TGCAGTGCACCCGGGGACGGACCTAATGAAAAACTGTTTTTT.

This clonotype was seen a handful of times. The gene calls are TRBV10-3 and TRBJ2-3; D is possibly TRBD2 (6 bases). Trimming cost V 2 bases and J 4 bases, with 19 bases left between them. The CDR3 runs 17 residues. Germline CDR1 and CDR2: ENHRY and SYGVKD. The DNA for the CDR3 is TGTGCCATCAGTGAGATAGGCGGGGCCTACGGGGCAGATACGCAGTATTTT. Encoded protein: CAISEIGGAYGADTQYF.

V usage is TRBV27 and J usage is TRBJ1-2, with D unresolved. CDR1 is MNHEY, CDR2 SMNVEV, per germline (reference sequence). V lost 3 bases to trimming and J lost 6 bases, with 23 bases between them. The CDR3 sequence is 17 residues long. The CDR3 nucleotides are TGTGCCAGCAGTTTCCGATTTACAGATTTAAGTACACATGGCTACACCTTC. This encodes CASSFRFTDLSTHGYTF.

The rearrangement links TRBV27 to TRBJ2-7; D is unclear. This CDR3 has 13 amino acids. Germline V gene sequence: CDR1 MNHEY, CDR2 SMNVEV (reference sequence). V was clipped by 0 bases and J by 5 bases, with 8 bases between them. CDR3: CASSLSRRHEQYF. The CDR3 DNA follows: TGTGCCAGCAGTTTATCGAGGCGACACGAGCAGTACTTC.